Shown below are 13 T cell receptor beta chains from a single sample sequenced in a study of blood T cell repertoires in COVID-19. Sequencing used immunoSEQ multiplex PCR; TCRdb keeps in-frame clones, though not all of them. The repertoire holds about 300,000 clones, with 80% to 90% as singletons. The sample was peripheral blood. The receptors stem from a man between 18 and 35 years old who had recovered from COVID-19.

The rearrangement uses TRBV7-2 and TRBJ2-7, with a weak D call TRBD2 (6 bases). The CDR3 has 14 amino acids. CDR1 and CDR2 from the germline V gene are SGHTA and FQGNSA. V was pared by 3 bases and J by 3 bases, with 12 bases between. In DNA, the CDR3 is TGTGCCAGCAGCTTGGGAGGCAGTCGCTACGAGCAGTACTTC. It specifies CASSLGGSRYEQYF.

J is TRBJ1-1 and V is TRBV5-1; D may be TRBD1 (5 bases). Germline CDR1 SGHRS, CDR2 YFSETQ. Trimming pared 4 bases from V and 0 bases from J, leaving 10 bases between. CDR3 size: 14 residues. Here the CDR3 DNA reads TGCGCCAGCAGCCCCCGGGGGATGAACACTGAAGCTTTCTTT. Protein: CASSPRGMNTEAFF.

V is TRBV10-3 and J is TRBJ2-2, with a tentative D call TRBD1 (6 bases). Germline V CDR1 and CDR2: ENHRY, SYGVKD. Trimming removed 6 bases at V and 5 bases at J, with 19 bases between. This CDR3 spans 16 amino acids. CDR3 protein: CAISLRTADATGELFF. CDR3 nucleotides: TGTGCCATCAGCTTACGGACAGCCGATGCAACCGGGGAGCTGTTTTTT.

This chain uses TRBV6-5 with TRBJ1-1; 11 nucleotides line up with TRBD1. V dropped 7 bases and J dropped 4; count of bases not matched to a gene: 2. The CDR3 has 13 residues. Germline V gene data show CDR1 as MNHEY and CDR2 as SVGAGI. The CDR3 bases are TGTGCCAGCAAGGACAGGGGGCTCACTGAAGCTTTCTTT. As protein: CASKDRGLTEAFF.

This chain connects TRBV3-1 (or the pseudogene TRBV3-2) to TRBJ2-7, with a weak D call TRBD2 (5 bases). The CDR3 has 15 residues. CDR1 LGHDT and CDR2 YNNKEL come from the germline V gene (reference sequence). Trimming left V 4 bases short and J 3 bases short, with 16 bases between. DNA of the CDR3: TGTGCCAGCAGCCGGAATCCTAGCTTCGGCTACGAGCAGTACTTC. Protein sequence: CASSRNPSFGYEQYF.

The chain's CDR3 is CASSMQSGYTGELFF. The CDR3 coding sequence is TGTGCCAGTAGTATGCAGTCAGGGTACACCGGGGAGCTGTTTTTT. The chain uses TRBV19 and TRBJ2-2, with D perhaps TRBD1 (5 bases). Trimming took off 3 bases at V and 3 bases at J, with 11 bases between the two ends. The CDR3 contains 15 residues. The germline V gene has CDR1 LNHDA and CDR2 SQIVND (reference sequence).

The rearrangement joins TRBV7-2 to TRBJ2-7, with D tentatively TRBD2 (6 bases). Looked up from germline, CDR1 is SGHTA and CDR2 is FQGNSA. Between the trimmed V and J ends, which lost 2 bases and 5 bases, there was a span of 19 bases. The CDR3 sequence is 16 residues long. In DNA form, the CDR3 reads TGTGCCAGCAGCTTACGGGTGGGGGGACCGTTGAACGAGCAGTACTTC. Protein sequence: CASSLRVGGPLNEQYF. The full variable domain, completed using reference TRBV7-2 and TRBJ2-7, is GAGVSQSPSNKVTEKGKDVELRCDPISGHTALYWYRQSLGQGLEFLIYFQGNSAPDKSGLPSDRFSAERTGGSVSTLTIQRTQQEDSAVYLCASSLRVGGPLNEQYFGPGTRLTVT.

This chain uses TRBV9 with TRBJ2-3; 11 bases line up with TRBD2. Germline V CDR1 and CDR2: SGDLS, YYNGEE. With V trimmed by 0 bases and J by 4 bases, 7 bases remained unmatched. This CDR3 comprises 17 residues. CDR3: CASSVGGSGGASDTQYF. The CDR3 DNA follows: TGTGCCAGCAGCGTAGGAGGTAGCGGGGGGGCGTCAGATACGCAGTATTTT.

The chain carries TRBV10-1 and TRBJ2-5; possible D gene TRBD1, 5 bases. Trimming took off 3 bases at V and 5 bases at J, with 13 bases between the two ends. CDR1 is WNHNN, CDR2 SYGVQD, per germline (reference sequence). The CDR3 covers 14 residues. The CDR3 DNA follows: TGCGCCAGCAGTGACAGGGTTGTCCCGGAGACCCAGTACTTC. Encoded protein: CASSDRVVPETQYF.

The chain links TRBV5-4 to TRBJ2-2; perhaps TRBD2 as D (6 bases). The germline V gene encodes CDR1 SGHNT and CDR2 YYREEE (reference sequence). This CDR3 region has 16 residues. Trimming took 5 bases from V and 0 from J, leaving 14 bases between them. CDR3 sequence (DNA): TGTGCCAGCAGTGCCCGTCGCGGGACGAACACCGGGGAGCTGTTTTTT. As protein: CASSARRGTNTGELFF.

The CDR3 sequence is CATSSIEGTQYF. Here the CDR3 DNA reads TGTGCCACCAGCAGTATTGAGGGTACGCAGTATTTT. V gene TRBV15 combines with J gene TRBJ2-3; D is possibly TRBD2 (5 bases). This CDR3 spans 12 amino acids. Trimming shortened V by 3 bases and J by 8 bases, and 9 bases separated the two germline ends. The germline V gene has CDR1 LNHNV and CDR2 YYDKDF (reference sequence).

V usage is TRBV6-2 or TRBV6-3 and J usage is TRBJ2-7; 7 bases fit TRBD1. J was trimmed by 3 bases and V by 7 bases; bases with no gene match: 15. Germline V lookup: CDR1 MNHEY, CDR2 SVGEGT. This CDR3 is built from 16 residues. The CDR3 loop reads CASTPPAGTDIYEQYF. CDR3 DNA: TGTGCCAGCACCCCCCCGGCAGGGACAGACATCTACGAGCAGTACTTC.

V is TRBV6-1 and J is TRBJ2-3; 9 nucleotides match TRBD2. Germline V gene data show CDR1 as MNHNS and CDR2 as SASEGT. This CDR3 has 15 residues. Unmatched junction bases numbered 7, after V lost 3 bases and J lost 6 bases. The CDR3 protein is CASSDKRGAPDTQYF. DNA for the CDR3: TGTGCCAGCAGTGATAAGCGGGGGGCCCCGGATACGCAGTATTTT.